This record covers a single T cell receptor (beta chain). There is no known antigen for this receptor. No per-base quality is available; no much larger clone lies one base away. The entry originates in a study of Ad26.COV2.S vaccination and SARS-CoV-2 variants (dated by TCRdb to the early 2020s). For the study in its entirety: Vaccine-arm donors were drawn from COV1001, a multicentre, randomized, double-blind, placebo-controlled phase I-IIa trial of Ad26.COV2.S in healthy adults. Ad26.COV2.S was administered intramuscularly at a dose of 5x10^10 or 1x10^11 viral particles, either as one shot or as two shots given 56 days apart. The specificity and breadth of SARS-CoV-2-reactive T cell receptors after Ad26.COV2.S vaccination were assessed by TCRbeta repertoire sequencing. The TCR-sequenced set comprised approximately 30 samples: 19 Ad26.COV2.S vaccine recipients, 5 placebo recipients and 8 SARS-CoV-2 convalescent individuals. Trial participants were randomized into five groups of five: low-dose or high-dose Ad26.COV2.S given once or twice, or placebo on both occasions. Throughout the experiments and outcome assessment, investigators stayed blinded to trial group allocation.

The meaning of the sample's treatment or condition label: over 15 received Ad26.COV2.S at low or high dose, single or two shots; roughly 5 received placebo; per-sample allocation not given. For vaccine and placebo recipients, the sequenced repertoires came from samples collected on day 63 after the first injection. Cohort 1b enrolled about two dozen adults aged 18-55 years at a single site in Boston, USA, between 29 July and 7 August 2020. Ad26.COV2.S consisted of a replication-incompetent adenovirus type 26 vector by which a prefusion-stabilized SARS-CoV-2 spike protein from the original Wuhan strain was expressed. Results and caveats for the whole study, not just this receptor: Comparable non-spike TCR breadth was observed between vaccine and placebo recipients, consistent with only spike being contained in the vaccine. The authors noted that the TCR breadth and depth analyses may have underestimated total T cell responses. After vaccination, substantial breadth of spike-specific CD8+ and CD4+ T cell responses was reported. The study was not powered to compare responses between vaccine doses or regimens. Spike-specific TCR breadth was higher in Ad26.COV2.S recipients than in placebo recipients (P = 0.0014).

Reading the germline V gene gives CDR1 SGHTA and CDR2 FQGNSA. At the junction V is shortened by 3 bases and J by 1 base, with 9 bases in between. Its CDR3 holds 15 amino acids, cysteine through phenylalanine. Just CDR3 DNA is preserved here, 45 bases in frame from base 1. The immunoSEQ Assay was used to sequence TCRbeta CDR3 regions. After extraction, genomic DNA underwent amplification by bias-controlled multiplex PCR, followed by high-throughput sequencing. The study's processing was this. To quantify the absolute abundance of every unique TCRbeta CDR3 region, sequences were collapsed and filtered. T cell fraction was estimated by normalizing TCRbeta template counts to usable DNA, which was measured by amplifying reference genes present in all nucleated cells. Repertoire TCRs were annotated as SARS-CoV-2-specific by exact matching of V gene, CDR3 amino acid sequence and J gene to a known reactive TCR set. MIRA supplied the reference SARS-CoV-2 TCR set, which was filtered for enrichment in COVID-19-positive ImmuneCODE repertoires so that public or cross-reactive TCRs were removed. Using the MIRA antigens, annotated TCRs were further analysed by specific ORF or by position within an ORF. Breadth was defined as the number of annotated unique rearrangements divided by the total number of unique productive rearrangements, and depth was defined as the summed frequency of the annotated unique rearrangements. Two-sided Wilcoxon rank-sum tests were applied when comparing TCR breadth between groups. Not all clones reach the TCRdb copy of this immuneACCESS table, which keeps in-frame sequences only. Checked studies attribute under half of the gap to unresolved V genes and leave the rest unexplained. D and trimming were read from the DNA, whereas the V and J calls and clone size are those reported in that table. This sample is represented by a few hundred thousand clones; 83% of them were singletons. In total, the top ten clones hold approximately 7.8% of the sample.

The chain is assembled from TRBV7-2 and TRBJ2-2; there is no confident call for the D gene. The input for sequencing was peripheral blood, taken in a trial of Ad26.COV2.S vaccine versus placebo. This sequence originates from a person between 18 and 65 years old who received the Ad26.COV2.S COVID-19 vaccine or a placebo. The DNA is TGTGCCAGCAGCTTCGGGCACTTGAACACCGGGGAGCTGTTTTTT. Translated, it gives CASSFGHLNTGELFF.